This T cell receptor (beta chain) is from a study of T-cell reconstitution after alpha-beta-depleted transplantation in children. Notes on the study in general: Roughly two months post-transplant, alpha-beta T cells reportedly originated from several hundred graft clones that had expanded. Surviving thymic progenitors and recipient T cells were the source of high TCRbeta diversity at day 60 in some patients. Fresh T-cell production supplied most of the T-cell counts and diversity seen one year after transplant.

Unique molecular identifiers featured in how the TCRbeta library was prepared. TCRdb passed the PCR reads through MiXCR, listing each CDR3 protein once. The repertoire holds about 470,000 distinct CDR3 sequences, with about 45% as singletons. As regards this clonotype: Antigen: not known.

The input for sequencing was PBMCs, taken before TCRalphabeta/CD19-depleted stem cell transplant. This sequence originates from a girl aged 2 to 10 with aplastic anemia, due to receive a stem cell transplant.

CDR3 coding DNA: TGTGCCAGCAGCCCCCGTCCTAGCCGAGGGAATGAGCAGTTCTTC. Encoded protein: CASSPRPSRGNEQFF. The chain carries TRBV3-1 and TRBJ2-1; possible D gene TRBD2, 5 bases. The CDR3 sequence is 15 residues long. Germline V CDR1 and CDR2: LGHDT, YNNKEL (reference sequence). The V and J ends lost 4 bases and 7 bases respectively, with 17 bases between them.